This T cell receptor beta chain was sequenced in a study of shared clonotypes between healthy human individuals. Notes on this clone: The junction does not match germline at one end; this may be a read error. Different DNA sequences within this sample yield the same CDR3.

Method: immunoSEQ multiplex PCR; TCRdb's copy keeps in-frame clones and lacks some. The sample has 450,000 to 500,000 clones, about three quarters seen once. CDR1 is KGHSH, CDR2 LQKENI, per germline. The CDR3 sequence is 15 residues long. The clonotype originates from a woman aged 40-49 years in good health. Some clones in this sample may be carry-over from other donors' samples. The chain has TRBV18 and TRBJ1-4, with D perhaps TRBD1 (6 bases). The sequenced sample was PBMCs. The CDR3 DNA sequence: TGTGCCAGCTCGCTGTACAGGGCCACTAATGAAAAACTATTTTTT. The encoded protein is CASSLYRATNEKLFF.